These 22 T cell receptor beta chains originate from one sample sequenced in a study of T cell responses to AZD1222 COVID-19 vaccine. The protocol was immunoSEQ multiplex PCR, while the TCRdb copy is restricted to in-frame clones and leaves out a portion. Of about 64,000 clones listed, around 90% are singletons. The specimen was peripheral blood, collected 28 days after the second dose of the MenACWY control vaccine. The source of these receptors is an adult who received the MenACWY meningococcal vaccine as a control.

V is TRBV7-2 and J is TRBJ2-1; 8 nucleotides line up with TRBD1. V shed 7 bases and J 7 bases; nucleotides not matched to a gene: 12. The length of the CDR3 is 15 residues. Germline CDR1 SGHTA, CDR2 FQGNSA. The CDR3 coding sequence is TGTGCCAGCACAGCAGAGGACAGGGTGAGGAATGAGCAGTTCTTC. Translating it yields CASTAEDRVRNEQFF.

Only a few counts were recorded for this clone. The chain couples TRBV3-1 (or the pseudogene TRBV3-2) to TRBJ1-1; a possible D gene is TRBD1 (6 bases). The CDR3 totals 14 residues. The germline V gene has CDR1 LGHDT and CDR2 YNNKEL (reference sequence). V gave up 6 bases and J gave up 11 bases, with 22 bases separating them. The CDR3 DNA sequence: TGTGCCAGCAGGGCTTCGGGGACACTCGCCCGGGCTTTCTTT. Translated, it gives CASRASGTLARAFF.

V is TRBV30 and J is TRBJ1-2, with a possible D match to TRBD1 (5 bases). In germline, CDR1 is GTSNPN, CDR2 SVGIG (reference sequence). This CDR3 has 12 amino acids. The V end lost 2 bases, the J end lost 7 bases, and 11 bases lay between the germline ends. The CDR3 nucleotides are TGTGCCTGGAGTCCTCTGACAGCTGGCTACACCTTC. Amino acids: CAWSPLTAGYTF.

The chain carries TRBV5-1 and TRBJ2-7, with 9 bases identical to TRBD2. The V and J ends lost 5 bases and 3 bases, in that order; junction bases with no gene match: 6. The CDR3 loop spans 14 amino acids. Per germline, CDR1 SGHRS and CDR2 YFSETQ. Written as DNA, the CDR3 is TGCGCCAGCAGTTCCGGGACTAGCCTCTACGAGCAGTACTTC. This codes for CASSSGTSLYEQYF.

This chain joins TRBV5-1 and TRBJ1-2; unclear D gene. Germline values: CDR1 SGHRS, CDR2 YFSETQ. This CDR3 has 15 residues. V lost 4 bases and J 10 bases, leaving 23 bases between the germline ends. CDR3 in amino acids: CASSLTTGSPGVYTF. The CDR3 nucleotides are TGCGCCAGCAGCCTTACGACCGGGTCTCCCGGAGTCTACACCTTC.

This clone was seen a handful of times. One end of the junction is discordant with germline, which a read error may explain. The chain combines TRBV29-1 with TRBJ1-2; a possible D gene is TRBD1 (6 bases). This CDR3 comprises 13 residues. From germline, CDR1 is SQVTM and CDR2 ANQGSEA. DNA of the CDR3: TGCAGCGTTGAAGGCAGGGGTGAAGCGGGGTTTGCCTTC. This codes for CSVEGRGEAGFAF.

This chain joins TRBV19 and TRBJ2-1; D is unresolved. This CDR3 spans 16 amino acids. Trimming cost V 1 base and J 2 bases, with 12 bases left between them. The germline gives CDR1 LNHDA, CDR2 SQIVND (reference sequence). The CDR3 nucleotides read TGTGCCAGTAGTATAGGGTTTCTTACAACCTACAATGAGCAGTTCTTC. Translated, it gives CASSIGFLTTYNEQFF.

This chain uses TRBV18 with TRBJ1-5, with D possibly TRBD1 on 6 matching bases. Germline-derived CDR1 and CDR2 are KGHSH and LQKENI. Between the trimmed V and J ends, which lost 4 bases and 4 bases, there was a span of 8 bases. The CDR3 consists of 13 residues. The CDR3 sequence: CASSRDKNQPQHF. Here the CDR3 DNA reads TGTGCCAGCTCACGGGACAAGAATCAGCCCCAGCATTTT.

The chain is built from TRBV5-1 and TRBJ1-1; D may be TRBD1 (6 bases). This CDR3 region has 18 residues. The V and J ends lost 2 bases and 4 bases respectively, with 24 bases between them. Germline CDR1 and CDR2: SGHRS and YFSETQ. In DNA form, the CDR3 reads TGCGCCAGCAGCTTCCTTCCCCCCGGGGGGACGGGGGCCACTGAAGCTTTCTTT. Protein sequence: CASSFLPPGGTGATEAFF.

The chain is built from TRBV6-1 and TRBJ2-1; 8 bases agree with TRBD2. Germline V lookup: CDR1 MNHNS, CDR2 SASEGT. The CDR3 is made up of 15 amino acids. Germline trimming cut 2 bases from V and 6 bases from J; bases unmatched to any gene: 6. The CDR3 nucleotides are TGTGCCAGCAGTGAACGCCTAGCGGGTTTCAATGAGCAGTTCTTC. Translated, it gives CASSERLAGFNEQFF.

V is TRBV23-1 and J is TRBJ1-5; the match to TRBD1 covers 11 bases. TRBV23-1 has ORF status, its function being uncertain. Unmatched junction bases numbered 5, after V lost 0 bases and J lost 7 bases. The CDR3 has 16 amino acids. The CDR3 sequence: CASSQSGQGAGQPQHF. In DNA form, the CDR3 reads TGCGCCAGCAGTCAATCAGGACAGGGGGCTGGACAGCCCCAGCATTTT.

This rearrangement joins TRBV6-1 to TRBJ1-1; D is ambiguous. V lost 2 bases to trimming and J lost 5 bases, with 9 bases between them. This CDR3 contains 13 residues. In germline, CDR1 is MNHNS, CDR2 SASEGT. Here the CDR3 reads CASSETSGTEAFF. Written as DNA, the CDR3 is TGTGCCAGCAGTGAAACATCCGGGACTGAAGCTTTCTTT.

V and J are TRBV7-9 and TRBJ2-7, with D perhaps matching TRBD2 (6 bases). V lost 5 bases and J 3 bases, leaving 17 bases between the germline ends. CDR3 length equals 15 residues. Germline assignment: CDR1 SEHNR and CDR2 FQNEAQ (reference sequence). The CDR3 DNA is TGTGCCAGCAGCGACGGGACCGGGAGAAACTACGAGCAGTACTTC. It translates to CASSDGTGRNYEQYF. Filled out from reference TRBV7-9 and TRBJ2-7, the complete variable domain reads DTGVSQNPRHKITKRGQNVTFRCDPISEHNRLYWYRQTLGQGPEFLTYFQNEAQLEKSRLLSDRFSAERPKGSFSTLEIQRTEQGDSAMYLCASSDGTGRNYEQYFGPGTRLTVT.

The genes are TRBV27 and TRBJ2-5; 10 nucleotides match TRBD2. The trim removed 5 bases at V and 5 bases at J, leaving 11 bases unmatched. The CDR3 sequence is 16 residues long. Germline CDR1 reads MNHEY; CDR2 reads SMNVEV (reference sequence). The CDR3 sequence is CASSKGSGRRGETQYF. The CDR3 DNA reads TGTGCCAGCAGTAAGGGTAGCGGGAGGAGGGGGGAGACCCAGTACTTC.

V gene TRBV7-3 combines with J gene TRBJ2-2, with a tentative D call TRBD1 (5 bases). The germline V and J ends were trimmed by 2 bases and 7 bases, with 8 bases remaining between them. The CDR3 is made up of 13 amino acids. Germline-derived CDR1 and CDR2 are SGHTA and FQGTGA. The CDR3 loop reads CASSLQGSGELFF. The CDR3 DNA sequence: TGTGCCAGCAGCTTACAGGGCAGCGGGGAGCTGTTTTTT.

This rearrangement joins TRBV7-5 to TRBJ1-6. TRBV7-5 corresponds to a pseudogene. The length of the CDR3 is 18 residues. The CDR3 spells CVRSLGSVGARYNSPLHF. The CDR3 coding sequence is TGTGTCAGAAGCTTAGGTAGTGTTGGCGCCCGGTATAATTCACCCCTCCACTTT.

In regard to this clone: Compared with germline, one end of the junction differs, possibly owing to a read error. This chain joins TRBV25-1 and TRBJ1-1; D uncertain. The germline gives CDR1 MGHDK, CDR2 SYGVNS. CDR3 length equals 11 residues. Here the CDR3 reads CASRESRWAFF. The CDR3 DNA is TGTGCCAGCAGAGAATCTAGGTGGGCTTTCTTT.

The chain couples TRBV3-1 (or the pseudogene TRBV3-2) to TRBJ2-2, with D uncertain. The CDR3 runs to 12 residues. Trimming took off 1 base at V and 6 bases at J, with 3 bases between the two ends. CDR1 LGHDT and CDR2 YNNKEL come from the germline V gene (reference sequence). In nucleotides, the CDR3 is TGTGCCAGCAGCCAAGGACCCGGGGAGCTGTTTTTT. This translates into CASSQGPGELFF.

The rearrangement links TRBV7-6 to TRBJ1-5, with a tentative D call TRBD1 (5 bases). Trimming cost V 6 bases and J 8 bases, with 14 bases left between them. Germline values: CDR1 SGHVS, CDR2 FNYEAQ. The CDR3 is 13 residues long. The chain's CDR3 is CASSPGMEEPQHF. The CDR3 DNA sequence: TGTGCCAGCAGTCCAGGGATGGAGGAGCCCCAGCATTTT.

In the case of this clone: The sample holds other DNA sequences that translate to the same CDR3. The gene calls are TRBV27 and TRBJ1-6; unclear D gene. The V end was cut by 6 bases, the J end by 7 bases, with 7 bases between. This CDR3 has 12 residues. Per germline, CDR1 MNHEY and CDR2 SMNVEV (reference sequence). CDR3 nucleotides: TGTGCCAGCAGCCCAATAAATTCACCCCTCCACTTT. It specifies CASSPINSPLHF.

This rearrangement joins TRBV29-1 to TRBJ1-1, with TRBD1 identical over 7 bases. Germline values: CDR1 SQVTM, CDR2 ANQGSEA. The J segment lost 1 base and the V segment lost 7 bases, leaving 12 bases of the junction unmatched. This CDR3 spans 15 amino acids. The CDR3 nucleotides read TGCAGCGCGGGCCCAGGGGGATGGGGGAACACTGAAGCTTTCTTT. Protein product: CSAGPGGWGNTEAFF.

This clone was counted once. This sequence joins TRBV3-1 (or the pseudogene TRBV3-2) and TRBJ1-2; 9 positions match TRBD1. The CDR3 sequence is 12 residues long. Germline CDR1 reads LGHDT; CDR2 reads YNNKEL (reference sequence). V shed 6 bases and J 5 bases; nucleotides not matched to a gene: 1. CDR3 in amino acids: CASRDRGYGYTF. The CDR3 DNA reads as TGTGCCAGCAGGGACAGGGGTTATGGCTACACCTTC.